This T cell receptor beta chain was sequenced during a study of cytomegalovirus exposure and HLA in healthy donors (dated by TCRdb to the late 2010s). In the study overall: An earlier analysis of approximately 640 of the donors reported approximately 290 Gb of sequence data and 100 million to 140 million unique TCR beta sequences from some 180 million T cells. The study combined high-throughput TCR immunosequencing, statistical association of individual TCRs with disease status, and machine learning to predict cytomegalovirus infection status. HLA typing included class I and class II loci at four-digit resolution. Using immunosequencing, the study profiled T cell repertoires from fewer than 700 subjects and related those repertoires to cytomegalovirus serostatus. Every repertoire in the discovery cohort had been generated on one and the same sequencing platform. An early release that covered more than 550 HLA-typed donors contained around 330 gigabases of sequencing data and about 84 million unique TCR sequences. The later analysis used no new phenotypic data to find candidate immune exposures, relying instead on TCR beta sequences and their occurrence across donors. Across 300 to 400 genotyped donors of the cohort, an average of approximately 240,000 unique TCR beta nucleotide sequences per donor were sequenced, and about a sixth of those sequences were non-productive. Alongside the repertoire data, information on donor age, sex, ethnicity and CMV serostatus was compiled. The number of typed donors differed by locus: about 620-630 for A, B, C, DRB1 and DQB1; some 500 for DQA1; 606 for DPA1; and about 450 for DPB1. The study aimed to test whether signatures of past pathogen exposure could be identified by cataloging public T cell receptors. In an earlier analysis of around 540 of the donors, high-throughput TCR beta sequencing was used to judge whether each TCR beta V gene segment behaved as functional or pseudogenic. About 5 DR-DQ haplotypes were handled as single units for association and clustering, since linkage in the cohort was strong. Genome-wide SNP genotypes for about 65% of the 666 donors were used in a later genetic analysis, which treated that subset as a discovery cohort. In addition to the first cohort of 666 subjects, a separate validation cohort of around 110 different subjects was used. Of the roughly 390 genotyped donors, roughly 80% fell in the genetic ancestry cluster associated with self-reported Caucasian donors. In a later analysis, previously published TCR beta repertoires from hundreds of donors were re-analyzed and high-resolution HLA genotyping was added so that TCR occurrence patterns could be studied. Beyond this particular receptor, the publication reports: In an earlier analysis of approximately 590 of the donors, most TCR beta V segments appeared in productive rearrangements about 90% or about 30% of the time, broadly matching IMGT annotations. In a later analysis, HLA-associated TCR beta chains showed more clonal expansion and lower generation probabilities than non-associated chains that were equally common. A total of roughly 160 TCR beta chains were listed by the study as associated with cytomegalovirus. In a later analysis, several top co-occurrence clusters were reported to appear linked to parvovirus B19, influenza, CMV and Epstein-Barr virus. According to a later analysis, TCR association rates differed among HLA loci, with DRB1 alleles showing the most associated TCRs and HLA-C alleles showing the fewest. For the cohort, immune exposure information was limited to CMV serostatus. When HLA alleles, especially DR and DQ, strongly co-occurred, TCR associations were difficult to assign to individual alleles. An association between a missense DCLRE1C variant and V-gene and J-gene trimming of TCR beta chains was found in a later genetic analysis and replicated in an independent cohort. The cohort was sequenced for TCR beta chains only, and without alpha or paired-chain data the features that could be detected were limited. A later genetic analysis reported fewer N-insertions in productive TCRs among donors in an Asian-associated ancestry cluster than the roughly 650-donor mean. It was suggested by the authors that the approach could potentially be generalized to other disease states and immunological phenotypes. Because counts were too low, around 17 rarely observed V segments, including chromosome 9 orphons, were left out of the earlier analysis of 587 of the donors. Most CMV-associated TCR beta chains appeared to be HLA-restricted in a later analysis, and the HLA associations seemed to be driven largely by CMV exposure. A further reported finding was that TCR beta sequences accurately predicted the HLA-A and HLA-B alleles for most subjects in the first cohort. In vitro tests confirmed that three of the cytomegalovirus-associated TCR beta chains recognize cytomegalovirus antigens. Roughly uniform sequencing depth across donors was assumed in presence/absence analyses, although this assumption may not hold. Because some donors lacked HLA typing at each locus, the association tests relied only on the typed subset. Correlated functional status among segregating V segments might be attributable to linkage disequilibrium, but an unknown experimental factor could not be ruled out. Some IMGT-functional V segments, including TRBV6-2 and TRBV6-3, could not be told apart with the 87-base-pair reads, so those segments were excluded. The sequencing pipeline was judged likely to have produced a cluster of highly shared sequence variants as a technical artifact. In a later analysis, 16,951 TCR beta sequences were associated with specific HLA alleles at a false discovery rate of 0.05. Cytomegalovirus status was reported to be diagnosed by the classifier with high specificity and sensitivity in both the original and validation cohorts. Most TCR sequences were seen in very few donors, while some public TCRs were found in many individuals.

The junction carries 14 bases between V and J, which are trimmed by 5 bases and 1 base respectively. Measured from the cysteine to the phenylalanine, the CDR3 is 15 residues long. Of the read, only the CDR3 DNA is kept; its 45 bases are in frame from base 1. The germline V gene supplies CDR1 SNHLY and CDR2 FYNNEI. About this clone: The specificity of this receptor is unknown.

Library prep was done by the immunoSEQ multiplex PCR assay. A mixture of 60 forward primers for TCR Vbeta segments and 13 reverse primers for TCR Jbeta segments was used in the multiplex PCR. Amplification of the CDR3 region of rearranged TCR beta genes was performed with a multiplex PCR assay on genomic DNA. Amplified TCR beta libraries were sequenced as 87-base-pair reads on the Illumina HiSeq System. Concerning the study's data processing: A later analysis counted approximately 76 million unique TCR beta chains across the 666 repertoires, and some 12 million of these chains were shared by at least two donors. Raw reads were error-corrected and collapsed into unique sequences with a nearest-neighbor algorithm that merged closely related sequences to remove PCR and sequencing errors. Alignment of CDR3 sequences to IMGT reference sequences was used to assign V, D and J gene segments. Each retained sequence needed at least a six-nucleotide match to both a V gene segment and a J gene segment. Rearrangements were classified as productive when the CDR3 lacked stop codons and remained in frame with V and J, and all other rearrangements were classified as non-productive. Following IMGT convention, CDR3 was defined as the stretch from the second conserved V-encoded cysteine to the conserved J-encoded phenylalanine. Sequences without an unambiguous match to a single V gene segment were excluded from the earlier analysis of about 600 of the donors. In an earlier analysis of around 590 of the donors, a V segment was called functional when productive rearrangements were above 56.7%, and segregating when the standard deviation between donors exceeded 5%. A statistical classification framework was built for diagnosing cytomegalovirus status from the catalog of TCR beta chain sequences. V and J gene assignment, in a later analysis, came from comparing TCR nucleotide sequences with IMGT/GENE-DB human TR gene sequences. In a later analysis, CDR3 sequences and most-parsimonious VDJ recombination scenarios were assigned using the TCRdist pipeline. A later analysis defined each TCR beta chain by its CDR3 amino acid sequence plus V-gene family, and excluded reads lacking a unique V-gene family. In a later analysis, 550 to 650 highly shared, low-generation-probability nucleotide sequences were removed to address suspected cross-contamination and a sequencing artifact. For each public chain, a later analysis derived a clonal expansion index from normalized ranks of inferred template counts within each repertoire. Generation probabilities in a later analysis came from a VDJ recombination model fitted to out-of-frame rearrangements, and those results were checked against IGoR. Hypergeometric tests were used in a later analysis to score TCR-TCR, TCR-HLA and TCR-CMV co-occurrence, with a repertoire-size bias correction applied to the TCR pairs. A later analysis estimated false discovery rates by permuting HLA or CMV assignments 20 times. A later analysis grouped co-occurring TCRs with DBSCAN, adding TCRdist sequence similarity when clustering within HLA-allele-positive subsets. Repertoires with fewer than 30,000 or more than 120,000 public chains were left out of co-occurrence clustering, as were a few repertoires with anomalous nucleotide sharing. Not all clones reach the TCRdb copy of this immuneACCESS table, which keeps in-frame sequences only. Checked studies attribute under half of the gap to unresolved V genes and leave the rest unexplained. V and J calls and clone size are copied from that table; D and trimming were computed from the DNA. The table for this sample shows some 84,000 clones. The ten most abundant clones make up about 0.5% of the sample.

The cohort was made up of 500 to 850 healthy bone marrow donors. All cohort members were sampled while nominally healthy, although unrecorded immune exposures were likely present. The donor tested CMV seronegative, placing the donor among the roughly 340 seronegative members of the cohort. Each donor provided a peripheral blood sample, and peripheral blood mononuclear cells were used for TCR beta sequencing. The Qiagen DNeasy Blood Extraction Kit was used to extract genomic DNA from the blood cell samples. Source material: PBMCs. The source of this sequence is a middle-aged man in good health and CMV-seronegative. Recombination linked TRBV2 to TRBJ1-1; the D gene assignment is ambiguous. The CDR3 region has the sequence CASSRNSPRNTEAFF. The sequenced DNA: TGTGCCAGCAGTCGTAACAGCCCGAGGAACACTGAAGCTTTCTTT.